This paragraph reports one TCR beta chain. Naive CD8 cells lacked CD45RO, underwent positive selection for CCR7 and left out terminally differentiated effector memory CD45RA+ cells. The CDR3 runs to 13 residues. In germline, CDR1 is MNHEY, CDR2 SVGAGI. Trimming stripped 6 bases from V and 4 bases from J, with 10 bases between. This record belongs to a study of shared clonotypes between healthy human individuals. Using immunoSEQ multiplex PCR, the repertoire was profiled, and TCRdb retains in-frame clones only, with some absent. The sample has about 820,000 clones, about 92% seen once. The material sequenced was naive CD8+ T cells sorted from blood. This receptor was identified in a man aged 25-40 years in good health. The V gene is TRBV6-5, the J gene TRBJ2-1, with D unclear. The CDR3 DNA follows: TGTGCCAGCAGCGGCTACCCTTACAATGAGCAGTTCTTC. Translating it yields CASSGYPYNEQFF.